This T cell receptor (beta chain) was sequenced in a study of blood T cells in healthy people across ages. A sample-barcoded 5' primer and a J-beta primer mix were used in a second PCR of roughly 6 to 12 cycles. TCRdb redid the calling of the 5' RACE reads with MiXCR, one entry per CDR3 protein. The sample has some 1,000,000 distinct CDR3 sequences; less than 25% are singletons. V was pared by 7 bases and J by 5 bases, with 5 bases of the junction left unmatched. Germline CDR1 reads SQVTM; CDR2 reads ANQGSEA. The CDR3 has 12 amino acids. The data also belong to a second study, concerning T cells of mothers and their children.

The TCR was taken from a girl aged 2-10 years in good health. This chain joins TRBV29-1 and TRBJ2-5, with 9 bases lining up with TRBD1. The sequenced material came from blood. In DNA, the CDR3 is TGCAGCGCCGCGACAGGGGGGGAGACCCAGTACTTC. Amino acids: CSAATGGETQYF.